This passage covers 30 T cell receptor beta chains from one sample sequenced in a study of monozygotic twins with inflammatory bowel disease. TCRdb reprocessed the 5' RACE reads, with one entry per CDR3 protein and no DNA. This specimen shows approximately 400,000 distinct CDR3 sequences; the ten leading clones hold approximately 2.3%. The specimen sequenced was blood. The source is a human donor with ulcerative colitis or Crohn's disease, or a healthy co-twin of an affected twin (not recorded which).

This chain connects TRBV23-1 to TRBJ1-5. TRBV23-1 is an open reading frame whose function is uncertain. The CDR3 has 16 residues. The CDR3 loop reads CASSQSSPHWNQPQHF.

The V and J genes are TRBV5-5 and TRBJ2-2. The CDR3 contains 15 residues. Germline V lookup: CDR1 SGHKS, CDR2 YYEKEE (reference sequence). The chain's CDR3 is CASSLGRPNTGELFF.

The chain uses TRBV28 and TRBJ2-4; TCRdb's D call, TRBD1, is unchecked because there is no DNA. Per germline, CDR1 MDHEN and CDR2 SYDVKM. The CDR3 consists of 17 residues. The CDR3 here is CASSSGTGGRAKNIQYF.

The chain uses TRBV15 and TRBJ2-1; the TCRdb D gene call, TRBD2, has no DNA to confirm it. CDR3 length: 16 amino acids. The germline V gene has CDR1 LNHNV and CDR2 YYDKDF (reference sequence). Here the CDR3 reads CTTSPRAGLSYNEQFF.

The chain couples TRBV20-1 to TRBJ1-5; TCRdb selects TRBD1, and the lack of DNA leaves this call unchecked. The CDR3 is made up of 14 amino acids. The germline CDR1 and CDR2 sequences are DFQATT and SNEGSKA (reference sequence). The CDR3 here is CSAPPGQVNQPQHF.

J is TRBJ2-7 and V is TRBV29-1; without DNA, the TCRdb call of TRBD1 cannot be checked. This CDR3 has 13 residues. Germline CDR1 is SQVTM and CDR2 is ANQGSEA. The CDR3 sequence is CSVTGVGSYEQYF.

V is TRBV15 and J is TRBJ2-3; TCRdb lists TRBD1, though no DNA is available to test this call. Per germline, CDR1 LNHNV and CDR2 YYDKDF (reference sequence). The CDR3 loop spans 13 amino acids. This CDR3 is CATSGTKKATQYF.

V is TRBV18 and J is TRBJ2-1. CDR3 length equals 12 residues. Germline loops: CDR1 KGHSH, CDR2 LQKENI. This CDR3 is CASSLPGYEQFF.

The chain links TRBV5-1 to TRBJ2-5; TCRdb's assignment of TRBD2 cannot be checked, as there is no DNA. This CDR3 is built from 15 residues. The V gene's germline CDR1 is SGHRS and CDR2 YFSETQ. The CDR3 region is CATTPTSGGQETQYF.

The chain uses TRBV29-1 and TRBJ2-1; TCRdb gives TRBD1 as the D gene, but with no DNA this cannot be confirmed. The CDR3 is made up of 11 amino acids. The germline V gene encodes CDR1 SQVTM and CDR2 ANQGSEA. The CDR3 loop is CSVGQGGEQFF.

The chain is built from TRBV5-1 and TRBJ2-3; the TRBD1 assignment by TCRdb is unverifiable without DNA. The CDR3 length is 16 residues. Germline V gene lookup returns CDR1 SGHRS and CDR2 YFSETQ. CDR3 loop: CASSYGLDRRTDTQYF.

The V call is TRBV6-1, the J call TRBJ2-7; TCRdb lists TRBD1, though no DNA is available to test this call. The CDR3 covers 17 residues. The germline gives CDR1 MNHNS, CDR2 SASEGT. CDR3 sequence: CASSLTNFATASYEQYF.

V and J are TRBV28 and TRBJ2-7; checking the TCRdb D call of TRBD2 is not possible without DNA. The germline V gene has CDR1 MDHEN and CDR2 SYDVKM. This CDR3 is 17 amino acids long. CDR3 amino acids: CASSLPIEREGPYEQYF.

The chain combines TRBV2 with TRBJ1-1. CDR3 size: 13 residues. Germline lookup yields CDR1 SNHLY and CDR2 FYNNEI. The CDR3 here is CASKDFPITEAFF.

J is TRBJ1-1 and V is TRBV5-1; TCRdb selects TRBD1, and the lack of DNA leaves this call unchecked. CDR1 SGHRS and CDR2 YFSETQ come from the germline V gene. The CDR3 spans 14 residues. The CDR3 protein is CASSPGQTNTEALF.

The chain joins TRBV7-9 to TRBJ1-6; lacking DNA, the TRBD1 call made by TCRdb goes unchecked. The CDR3 covers 17 residues. CDR1 and CDR2 (germline): SEHNR, FQNEAQ (reference sequence). The CDR3 loop is CASSYTGGGNYNSPLHF.

This chain connects TRBV15 to TRBJ2-2; TCRdb selects TRBD1, and the lack of DNA leaves this call unchecked. The length of the CDR3 is 13 residues. Germline V gene lookup returns CDR1 LNHNV and CDR2 YYDKDF (reference sequence). CDR3 residues: CATSIPGSGELFF.

V gene TRBV21-1 combines with J gene TRBJ1-6. TRBV21-1 is a listed pseudogene. The CDR3 is 15 amino acids. CDR3 amino acids: CASSCGWQPNSPLHF.

The gene calls are TRBV11-1 and TRBJ2-1; TCRdb's D gene call, TRBD2, goes unchecked for lack of DNA. CDR3 length equals 18 residues. CDR1 is SGHAT, CDR2 FQDESV, per germline (reference sequence). CDR3 sequence: CASSRHTLAPGGYNEQFF.

This chain connects TRBV5-4 to TRBJ2-1. The CDR3 sequence is 14 residues long. Germline-derived CDR1 and CDR2 are SGHNT and YYREEE (reference sequence). The CDR3 loop reads CASSLETVYNEQFF.

This CDR3 reads CASSVTSIRETGELFF. The V call is TRBV5-1, the J call TRBJ2-2. The germline gives CDR1 SGHRS, CDR2 YFSETQ. This CDR3 comprises 16 residues.

The gene calls are TRBV3-1 and TRBJ2-3; the D call from TCRdb, TRBD1, cannot be confirmed without DNA. CDR1 LGHDT and CDR2 YNNKEL come from the germline V gene (reference sequence). There are 17 residues in the CDR3. CDR3 in amino acids: CASSQDRKQGDPDTQYF.

This sequence joins TRBV27 and TRBJ1-5; TCRdb names TRBD1, which stays unverified in the absence of DNA. The germline V gene has CDR1 MNHEY and CDR2 SMNVEV (reference sequence). The CDR3 covers 13 residues. CDR3 region: CATSGGSNQPQHF.

The genes are TRBV7-3 and TRBJ2-2. The CDR3 consists of 13 residues. In germline, CDR1 is SGHTA, CDR2 FQGTGA. Here the CDR3 reads CASSLTHPGELFF.

The chain employs TRBV3-1 and TRBJ2-2; the TCRdb call, TRBD1, lacks DNA for checking. CDR1 and CDR2 from the germline V gene are LGHDT and YNNKEL (reference sequence). This CDR3 is built from 15 residues. The CDR3 is CASSQGGTGTGELFF.

The chain is built from TRBV5-5 and TRBJ2-3. CDR3 length equals 14 residues. Germline lookup yields CDR1 SGHKS and CDR2 YYEKEE (reference sequence). CDR3 region: CASSLESSTDTQYF.

The chain links TRBV5-4 to TRBJ1-2; without DNA, the TCRdb call of TRBD1 cannot be checked. The germline gives CDR1 SGHNT, CDR2 YYREEE (reference sequence). The length of the CDR3 is 13 residues. The CDR3 loop is CASSLAGPFGYTF.

The chain couples TRBV15 to TRBJ2-3. The germline gives CDR1 LNHNV, CDR2 YYDKDF (reference sequence). The length of the CDR3 is 15 residues. This CDR3 is CATSRDQISTDTQYF.

V usage is TRBV5-6 and J usage is TRBJ1-6. This CDR3 contains 15 residues. Germline V gene sequence: CDR1 SGHDT, CDR2 YYEEEE. The CDR3 is CASSLSSGVGSPLHF.

The V and J genes are TRBV14 and TRBJ1-2. The germline gives CDR1 SGHDN, CDR2 FVKESK. The CDR3 has 15 residues. Here the CDR3 reads CASSQAGRRSVGYTF.